This TCR beta chain appears in the sequencing data of a study of identifying expanded T cells in peripheral blood. The V and J ends lost 5 bases and 7 bases respectively, with 21 bases between them. The germline V gene encodes CDR1 GTSNPN and CDR2 SVGIG (reference sequence). The CDR3 totals 14 residues. Sequencing was performed with immunoSEQ multiplex PCR; in TCRdb, only in-frame clones are kept and a portion is missing. The profile covers about 54,000 clones, with roughly nine tenths appearing a single time and 3% to 4% taken by the ten largest. This chain joins TRBV30 and TRBJ2-7, with D unresolved. The material sequenced was blood. The sequence was obtained from a person aged 18 to 70 in good health. The CDR3 region is CAWDPVAYGEEQYF. The CDR3 coding sequence is TGTGCCTGGGATCCCGTGGCTTACGGTGAAGAGCAGTACTTC.